Many counts were recorded for the clone carrying this T cell receptor beta chain. Antigen unknown. This specimen belongs to a study of blood T cells in healthy people across ages. A J-beta primer mix and a sample-barcoded 5' primer were used in a second PCR of about 6 to 12 cycles. Each TCR beta cDNA got a 12-nucleotide random molecular identifier. TCRdb itself ran the 5' RACE reads through MiXCR, one entry per CDR3 protein. The sample contains hundreds of thousands of distinct CDR3 sequences, approximately 29% of which appear only once. Findings and caveats of the study: TCR beta diversity per million T cells fell roughly linearly with age.

V lost 7 bases and J lost 8; bases outside the gene matches: 12. The CDR3 extends over 15 amino acids. The sample was blood. This clonotype was sampled from a woman of 80 years or more in good health. The chain has TRBV12-3 or TRBV12-4 and TRBJ2-3, with TRBD2 matching over 10 bases. The CDR3 spells CASTDSGGVIGTQYF. CDR3 sequence (DNA): TGTGCCAGCACCGACAGCGGGGGGGTAATCGGTACGCAGTATTTT.